The count of the clone carrying this T cell receptor (beta chain) is one. The CDR3 totals 13 residues. Germline V gene lookup returns CDR1 KGHSH and CDR2 LQKENI. V trimming: 8 bases; J trimming: 3 bases; junction bases outside the gene matches: 6. This sample is part of a study of blood T cell repertoires in COVID-19. Overall study context: Italy, Spain and the United States were the sources of the convalescent and acute COVID-19 samples. PBMCs, B-cell-depleted T cells, or T cells were the source of the cDNA or gDNA that made up the material.

In the authors' methods: The assay estimated nucleated cells by amplifying reference gene primers. TCRdb's table, derived via immunoSEQ multiplex PCR, lists solely in-frame clones and lacks some. Clone size and the V and J calls come from that table; the DNA yielded D and trimming. The data hold about 140,000 clones, with about four fifths observed a single time. This clonotype was obtained from a woman aged 60 to 75 with acute or convalescent COVID-19. The sequencing input was peripheral blood. This chain links TRBV18 with TRBJ2-5; 7 bases match TRBD2. CDR3 in DNA: TGTGCCAGCGGAGCGGGGATAGAAGAGACCCAGTACTTC. This encodes CASGAGIEETQYF. Looking up the rest from reference TRBV18 and TRBJ2-5 gives the full variable domain: NAGVMQNPRHLVRRRGQEARLRCSPMKGHSHVYWYRQLPEEGLKFMVYLQKENIIDESGMPKERFSAEFPKEGPSILRIQQVVRGDSAAYFCASGAGIEETQYFGPGTRLLVL.